Each of the 26 T cell receptor beta chains below was sequenced from the same sample in a study of CD8+ T cells in alopecia areata. Treatment reported: oral pan-JAK inhibitor, 5-10 mg twice daily. Alopecia areata patients had lesional scalp punch biopsies and peripheral blood taken from them. RNA was isolated and reverse transcribed to cDNA, the sequencing template. Sequenced by immunoSEQ multiplex PCR; TCRdb stores in-frame clones only, minus some. The sample gives under 7,500 clones, 55% to 70% of which show up once; 16% is in the top ten. The sample in question was skin, obtained at week 4, from a patient treated with tofacitinib. These receptors were obtained from a human donor with alopecia areata.

J is TRBJ1-1 and V is TRBV10-2; no reliable D call. The germline V and J ends were trimmed by 11 bases and 7 bases, with 29 bases remaining between them. Germline lookup yields CDR1 WSHSY and CDR2 SAAADI. CDR3 length: 16 amino acids. This chain's CDR3 is CAARVASLRHSDEAFF. Written as DNA, the CDR3 is TGCGCCGCGAGAGTTGCCTCGCTCCGTCACAGCGATGAAGCTTTCTTT.

V usage is TRBV7-8 and J usage is TRBJ1-2, with D perhaps matching TRBD1 (5 bases). This CDR3 comprises 14 residues. Trimming stripped 0 bases from V and 3 bases from J, with 8 bases between. Germline V gives CDR1 SGHVS, CDR2 FQNEAQ. CDR3 coding DNA: TGTGCCAGCAGCTTAGCGGGACCGGACTATGGCTACACCTTC. Its translation is CASSLAGPDYGYTF.

This clone was picked up a small number of times. The J gene is TRBJ2-5, the V gene TRBV2; D gene unclear. Germline CDR1 is SNHLY and CDR2 is FYNNEI. Deletions cut 3 bases from V and 0 bases from J, with 5 bases between. The CDR3 loop spans 13 amino acids. The CDR3 sequence is CASSEGYQETQYF. The CDR3 coding sequence is TGTGCCAGCAGTGAGGGGTACCAAGAGACCCAGTACTTC. The full variable domain, with the rest looked up from reference TRBV2 and TRBJ2-5, is EPEVTQTPSHQVTQMGQEVILRCVPISNHLYFYWYRQILGQKVEFLVSFYNNEISEKSEIFDDQFSVERPDGSNFTLKIRSTKLEDSAMYFCASSEGYQETQYFGPGTRLLVL.

The V call is TRBV5-1, the J call TRBJ2-1; possible D gene TRBD2, 5 bases. Germline CDR1 SGHRS, CDR2 YFSETQ. This CDR3 is built from 15 residues. V was pared by 4 bases and J by 6 bases, with 17 bases between. CDR3 amino acids: CASSPRRFPSNEQFF. CDR3 sequence (DNA): TGCGCCAGCAGCCCGAGGAGGTTCCCGAGCAATGAGCAGTTCTTC.

The V gene is TRBV13, the J gene TRBJ2-4; D is undetermined. The germline V gene has CDR1 PRHDT and CDR2 FYEKMQ (reference sequence). V shed 2 bases and J shed 4 bases, with 12 bases lying between them. The CDR3 spans 15 residues. The CDR3 is CASSLFTSEKNIQYF. DNA for the CDR3: TGTGCCAGCAGCTTATTTACCAGCGAGAAAAACATTCAGTACTTC.

CDR3 DNA: TGTGCCAGCAGCTCGGGACAGAGCTCCTACAATGAGCAGTTCTTC. This codes for CASSSGQSSYNEQFF. The chain has TRBV7-6 and TRBJ2-1; 7 bases are a match to TRBD1. This CDR3 comprises 15 residues. The V and J ends lost 4 bases and 0 bases, in that order; junction bases with no gene match: 3. Germline V gene data show CDR1 as SGHVS and CDR2 as FNYEAQ.

V usage is TRBV27 and J usage is TRBJ2-1, with D unresolved. The V end was cut by 4 bases, the J end by 6 bases, with 13 bases between. Germline lookup yields CDR1 MNHEY and CDR2 SMNVEV (reference sequence). The CDR3 is 14 residues long. The CDR3 coding sequence is TGTGCCAGCAGTTGGCTCCCTCTAGGCAATGAGCAGTTCTTC. This translates into CASSWLPLGNEQFF.

The chain recombines TRBV27 with TRBJ2-3; 7 positions agree with TRBD2. J was trimmed by 4 bases and V by 3 bases; bases with no gene match: 4. The CDR3 runs 14 residues. Germline CDR1 is MNHEY and CDR2 is SMNVEV (reference sequence). The CDR3 DNA sequence: TGTGCCAGCAGTTTCGCGGGAGCCCCAGATACGCAGTATTTT. It codes for CASSFAGAPDTQYF.

This clone was picked up one time. The chain is built from TRBV27 and TRBJ1-2; D may be TRBD1 (6 bases). Germline V gene sequence: CDR1 MNHEY, CDR2 SMNVEV (reference sequence). Trimming removed 4 bases at V and 7 bases at J, with 13 bases between. The CDR3 totals 13 residues. CDR3 coding DNA: TGTGCCAGCAGTTCACAGGGTTGGGGTGGCTACACCTTC. It yields the protein CASSSQGWGGYTF.

The CDR3 loop reads CASSQVSRGSSNQPQHF. CDR3 sequence (DNA): TGCGCCAGCAGCCAAGTAAGCAGGGGATCTAGCAATCAGCCCCAGCATTTT. The V call is TRBV4-1, the J call TRBJ1-5; perhaps TRBD1 as D (6 bases). Germline V lookup: CDR1 MGHRA, CDR2 YSYEKL. CDR3 size: 17 residues. The germline V and J ends were trimmed by 1 base and 0 bases, with 13 bases remaining between them.

This chain joins TRBV7-2 and TRBJ2-2; maybe TRBD2 (5 bases). Trimming cost V 5 bases and J 0 bases, with 7 bases left between them. The CDR3 has 14 amino acids. Germline values: CDR1 SGHTA, CDR2 FQGNSA. Written as DNA, the CDR3 is TGTGCCAGCAGCCCCGGGACGAACACCGGGGAGCTGTTTTTT. It translates to CASSPGTNTGELFF.

This clone was found once. The chain joins TRBV6-6 to TRBJ2-7; unclear D gene. Trimming left V 7 bases short and J 0 bases short, with 13 bases between. Germline V gene data show CDR1 as MNHNY and CDR2 as SVGAGI (reference sequence). The CDR3 spans 14 residues. CDR3 coding DNA: TGTGCCAGCACCTCCCAGGCGCTCTCCTACGAGCAGTACTTC. It codes for CASTSQALSYEQYF.

The genes are TRBV6-6 and TRBJ2-7, with 10 bases aligning to TRBD2. Per germline, CDR1 MNHNY and CDR2 SVGAGI (reference sequence). Trimming at V came to 5 bases and at J to 1 base, leaving 2 bases not matched to a gene. The CDR3 covers 14 residues. The chain's CDR3 is CASSTTSGSYEQYF. The DNA of the CDR3 is TGTGCCAGCAGTACGACTAGCGGGTCCTACGAGCAGTACTTC.

A few counts support this clone. This chain connects TRBV4-1 to TRBJ1-5; D is perhaps TRBD1 (5 bases). The CDR3 is 17 residues long. V was pared by 8 bases and J by 5 bases, with 25 bases between. Germline V gives CDR1 MGHRA, CDR2 YSYEKL. The CDR3 reads CASSEINLGVDYQPQHF. The CDR3 coding sequence is TGCGCCAGCTCCGAGATCAATTTGGGGGTCGATTATCAGCCCCAGCATTTT.

The chain has TRBV11-2 and TRBJ2-2, with 8 positions matching TRBD2. Germline values: CDR1 SGHAT, CDR2 FQNNGV. V shed 3 bases and J 6 bases; nucleotides not matched to a gene: 6. The CDR3 covers 15 residues. The CDR3 coding sequence is TGTGCCAGCAGCTTTTTGACTAGCGTCCCCGGGGAGCTGTTTTTT. As protein: CASSFLTSVPGELFF. Variable domain in full (rest from reference TRBV11-2 and TRBJ2-2): EAGVAQSPRYKIIEKRQSVAFWCNPISGHATLYWYQQILGQGPKLLIQFQNNGVVDDSQLPKDRFSAERLKGVDSTLKIQPAKLEDSAVYLCASSFLTSVPGELFFGEGSRLTVL.

This clone was recorded a few times. The chain recombines TRBV18 with TRBJ2-7; D unclear. The CDR3 runs 13 residues. The germline V gene has CDR1 KGHSH and CDR2 LQKENI. V was pared by 4 bases and J by 0 bases, with 7 bases between. Written as DNA, the CDR3 is TGTGCCAGCTCACACGGGTCCTCCTACGAGCAGTACTTC. Translated: CASSHGSSYEQYF.

This clone occurred a few times. This chain links TRBV4-1 with TRBJ1-5; no clear D. V lost 0 bases and J lost 9, with 12 bases in between. CDR1 and CDR2 from the germline V gene are MGHRA and YSYEKL. The CDR3 consists of 14 residues. As DNA, the CDR3 is TGCGCCAGCAGCCAAGACCAGGCGGATTGGCCCCAGCATTTT. It yields the protein CASSQDQADWPQHF.

Only a few counts were recorded for this clone. The J gene is TRBJ1-6, the V gene TRBV2; D gene uncertain. Deletions cut 2 bases from V and 8 bases from J, with 1 base between. The germline CDR1 and CDR2 sequences are SNHLY and FYNNEI. The CDR3 contains 11 residues. The CDR3 sequence is CASSEYSPLHF. As DNA, the CDR3 is TGTGCCAGCAGTGAATATTCACCCCTCCACTTT.

The J gene is TRBJ2-3, the V gene TRBV5-6; 8 positions match TRBD2. There are 16 residues in the CDR3. The V and J ends lost 0 bases and 2 bases, in that order; junction bases with no gene match: 5. Germline CDR1 SGHDT, CDR2 YYEEEE. The CDR3 spells CASSLVAGITTDTQYF. The CDR3 coding sequence is TGTGCCAGCAGCTTGGTAGCGGGGATCACCACAGATACGCAGTATTTT.

J is TRBJ1-5 and V is TRBV6-6; a weak D match, TRBD1 (5 bases). CDR3 length: 14 residues. Between the trimmed V and J ends, which lost 4 bases and 7 bases, there was a span of 14 bases. Per germline, CDR1 MNHNY and CDR2 SVGAGI (reference sequence). Here the CDR3 reads CASSLSGTNQPQHF. CDR3 sequence (DNA): TGTGCCAGCAGTTTAAGTGGGACGAACCAGCCCCAGCATTTT.

This rearrangement joins TRBV19 to TRBJ2-2, with no clear D. With 7 bases removed from V and 2 bases from J, the gap between germline ends came to 5 bases. CDR3 length: 12 amino acids. Germline values: CDR1 LNHDA, CDR2 SQIVND (reference sequence). The CDR3 sequence: CASIENTGELFF. In nucleotides, the CDR3 is TGTGCCAGTATTGAAAACACCGGGGAGCTGTTTTTT.

V usage is TRBV6-1 and J usage is TRBJ2-7, with unresolved D. Germline V gives CDR1 MNHNS, CDR2 SASEGT. The CDR3 extends over 13 amino acids. The ends were cut back, 7 bases at V and 0 bases at J, with 10 bases in the middle. CDR3 DNA sequence: TGTGCCAGCAAGGGCAAACTCTCCTACGAGCAGTACTTC. Amino acids: CASKGKLSYEQYF.

This clone came up once. The rearrangement joins TRBV10-3 to TRBJ2-1; D perhaps matches TRBD1 (5 bases). The CDR3 covers 15 residues. Trimming stripped 0 bases from V and 2 bases from J, with 8 bases between. The germline V gene encodes CDR1 ENHRY and CDR2 SYGVKD. The chain's CDR3 is CAISESGPTYNEQFF. The CDR3 DNA reads as TGTGCCATCAGTGAGTCGGGGCCAACCTACAATGAGCAGTTCTTC.

The genes are TRBV6-5 and TRBJ1-1; D not certain. With 8 bases removed from V and 1 base from J, the gap between germline ends came to 11 bases. The CDR3 covers 13 residues. Germline CDR1 reads MNHEY; CDR2 reads SVGAGI. Here the CDR3 reads CASEVRWNTEAFF. DNA for the CDR3: TGTGCCAGCGAGGTCCGCTGGAACACTGAAGCTTTCTTT.

The V and J genes are TRBV29-1 and TRBJ2-1; D unresolved. This CDR3 comprises 12 residues. Trimming cost V 5 bases and J 9 bases, with 14 bases left between them. The germline V gene has CDR1 SQVTM and CDR2 ANQGSEA. CDR3 protein: CSVQQSESEQFF. CDR3 nucleotide sequence: TGCAGCGTTCAACAGTCGGAAAGTGAGCAGTTCTTC.

This chain connects TRBV5-1 to TRBJ1-1; no reliable D call. The germline V gene encodes CDR1 SGHRS and CDR2 YFSETQ. The length of the CDR3 is 15 residues. V was trimmed by 2 bases and J by 0 bases, leaving 11 bases between them. CDR3 region: CASSFPGTLNTEAFF. DNA for the CDR3: TGCGCCAGCAGCTTTCCGGGAACTCTGAACACTGAAGCTTTCTTT. Based on the CDR3 plus reference TRBV5-1 and TRBJ1-1, the full variable domain is KAGVTQTPRYLIKTRGQQVTLSCSPISGHRSVSWYQQTPGQGLQFLFEYFSETQRNKGNFPGRFSGRQFSNSRSEMNVSTLELGDSALYLCASSFPGTLNTEAFFGQGTRLTVV.